The 2 T cell receptor beta chains in this list originate from one sample, sequenced in a study of blood T cell repertoires in COVID-19. Libraries were prepared by immunoSEQ multiplex PCR; TCRdb keeps only in-frame clonotypes and omits some of them. The sample gives 150,000 or so clones, roughly 83% of which show up once; less than 3.5% is in the top ten. The sequenced material came from peripheral blood. The receptors shown here come from a woman aged 60 to 75 with acute or convalescent COVID-19.

V gene TRBV12-5 combines with J gene TRBJ2-2; D remains ambiguous. Germline V gene lookup returns CDR1 LGHNT and CDR2 FRNRAP. This CDR3 is built from 13 residues. V lost 5 bases to trimming and J lost 1 base, with 5 bases between them. The DNA for the CDR3 is TGTGCTAGTGGTACACAGAACACCGGGGAGCTGTTTTTT. Translated, it gives CASGTQNTGELFF.

In its sample, this clone was seen once. This CDR3 reads CASSQEGGHEQYF. CDR3 coding DNA: TGTGCCAGCAGCCAAGAAGGGGGCCACGAGCAGTACTTC. The chain recombines TRBV14 with TRBJ2-7; 7 bases align to TRBD1. The trim removed 0 bases at V and 5 bases at J, leaving 1 base unmatched. The V gene's germline CDR1 is SGHDN and CDR2 FVKESK. The CDR3 is made up of 13 amino acids.